This T cell receptor beta chain is drawn from a study of Graves' ophthalmopathy and Graves' hyperthyroidism. The CDR3 is made up of 19 amino acids. V shed 2 bases, J shed 1 base, and the junction held 15 bases outside the gene matches. Ineligible for inclusion were patients with other autoimmune diseases, uncontrolled infections, pregnancy or lactation. There are many counts of this clonotype. Transcripts of RNA were the source for amplifying TCR beta CDR3 regions. The first round was an RT-PCR with HTBI primers, and the second round was a multiplex PCR. From the multiplex PCR reads, TCRdb called clonotypes with MiXCR, one entry per CDR3 protein. The sample has 220,000 or so distinct CDR3 sequences, under 25% seen once.

The clonotype comes from a woman aged 45 to 65 with Graves' ophthalmopathy. Sequences were obtained from peripheral blood. The rearrangement links TRBV12-3 or TRBV12-4 to TRBJ1-1, with 8 bases that match TRBD1. The chain's CDR3 is CASSLSVGGTGVTNTEAFF. The CDR3 DNA reads as TGTGCCAGCAGTTTATCGGTAGGGGGGACAGGCGTTACGAACACTGAAGCTTTCTTT.